Below are 8 T cell receptor beta chains sequenced from a single sample in a study of shared clonotypes between healthy human individuals. The data were produced by immunoSEQ multiplex PCR, yet TCRdb's version contains in-frame clones alone and is incomplete. Among approximately 460,000 clones listed, approximately 80% were seen once. The sample comprised PBMCs. These receptors all come from a woman in her forties in good health. Some clones in this sample may be carry-over from other donors' samples.

The rearrangement links TRBV9 to TRBJ2-3; 8 bases match TRBD2. The V gene end was trimmed by 5 bases and the J gene end by 1 base; junction bases not matched to a gene: 9. The germline CDR1 and CDR2 sequences are SGDLS and YYNGEE. CDR3 length: 16 amino acids. The CDR3 region is CASSLTSGRGTDTQYF. CDR3 in DNA: TGTGCCAGCAGTCTTACTAGCGGCCGGGGCACAGATACGCAGTATTTT.

In the case of this clone: It is likely a read error: a sequence one base away is far more abundant. The identical CDR3 is also encoded by other nucleotide sequences in the sample. The gene calls are TRBV4-3 and TRBJ2-5; TRBD1 matches at 8 bases. The CDR3 sequence is 16 residues long. V dropped 3 bases and J dropped 5; count of bases not matched to a gene: 11. Germline values: CDR1 LGHNA, CDR2 YSLEER. CDR3 nucleotide sequence: TGCGCCAGCAGCCAGGAAGCCGGGACAGGCGGTGAGACCCAGTACTTC. This codes for CASSQEAGTGGETQYF.

The rearrangement uses TRBV2 and TRBJ2-1; 11 positions match TRBD1. V dropped 4 bases and J dropped 7; count of bases not matched to a gene: 3. CDR3 length: 14 amino acids. Germline CDR1 and CDR2: SNHLY and FYNNEI. This chain's CDR3 is CASSVGTGGNEQFF. CDR3 coding DNA: TGTGCCAGCAGTGTAGGGACAGGGGGTAATGAGCAGTTCTTC.

The J gene is TRBJ2-7, the V gene TRBV29-1; 7 bases are shared with TRBD1. The CDR3 runs 12 residues. Germline loops: CDR1 SQVTM, CDR2 ANQGSEA. J gave up 2 bases and V 7 bases, and 5 bases lay outside the gene matches. The CDR3 nucleotides are TGCAGCGCCCGACAGGGTCCCTACGAGCAGTACTTC. Protein sequence: CSARQGPYEQYF.

The rearrangement joins TRBV10-3 to TRBJ2-5, with 8 positions matching TRBD1. Germline CDR1 is ENHRY and CDR2 is SYGVKD. The CDR3 consists of 16 residues. V lost 0 bases, J lost 4 bases, and 7 bases stayed unmatched. The CDR3 sequence: CAISESNPGTGETQYF. The CDR3 DNA is TGTGCCATCAGTGAGTCGAACCCCGGGACAGGAGAGACCCAGTACTTC.

V usage is TRBV7-2 and J usage is TRBJ2-5, with 7 bases aligning to TRBD2. CDR3 length equals 13 residues. J gave up 0 bases and V 5 bases, and 0 bases lay outside the gene matches. Germline V gene lookup returns CDR1 SGHTA and CDR2 FQGNSA. CDR3 protein: CASSRGDQETQYF. CDR3 in DNA: TGTGCCAGCAGCCGGGGGGACCAAGAGACCCAGTACTTC.

The V gene is TRBV29-1, the J gene TRBJ1-1, with a possible D match to TRBD1 (5 bases). The CDR3 contains 13 residues. Trimming stripped 3 bases from V and 3 bases from J, with 11 bases between. Germline V gives CDR1 SQVTM, CDR2 ANQGSEA. CDR3 sequence: CSVENRLHTEAFF. CDR3 in DNA: TGCAGCGTTGAGAACAGGTTGCACACTGAAGCTTTCTTT.

The chain recombines TRBV4-2 with TRBJ2-7; possible D gene TRBD2, 6 bases. Trimming removed 0 bases from V and 2 bases from J, with 14 bases in between. The CDR3 totals 16 residues. Germline CDR1 reads LGHNA; CDR2 reads YNFKEQ. The CDR3 DNA sequence: TGTGCCAGCAGCCAAGATCGGCGGACGGGGGCCTACGAGCAGTACTTC. Translation: CASSQDRRTGAYEQYF.